The entry below describes one TCR beta chain. Version v3.0 of the immunoSEQ assay ran at survey level. TCRdb's table, derived via immunoSEQ multiplex PCR, lists solely in-frame clones and lacks some. The sample consists of some 27,000 clones, more than 85% of them appearing once. This record comes from a study of long-term antiretroviral therapy in people with HIV. Trimming took off 1 base at V and 7 bases at J, with 14 bases between the two ends. The CDR3 has 15 residues. Germline V lookup: CDR1 LGHNA, CDR2 YSLEER. The rearrangement joins TRBV4-3 to TRBJ1-5; D perhaps matches TRBD1 (6 bases). This clonotype was obtained from a woman in her thirties or forties with HIV. The sequenced sample was unsorted PBMCs, obtained about 6.5 years after starting antiretroviral therapy. The CDR3: CASSQVQGMGQPQHF. CDR3 coding DNA: TGCGCCAGCAGCCAAGTACAGGGAATGGGACAGCCCCAGCATTTT.